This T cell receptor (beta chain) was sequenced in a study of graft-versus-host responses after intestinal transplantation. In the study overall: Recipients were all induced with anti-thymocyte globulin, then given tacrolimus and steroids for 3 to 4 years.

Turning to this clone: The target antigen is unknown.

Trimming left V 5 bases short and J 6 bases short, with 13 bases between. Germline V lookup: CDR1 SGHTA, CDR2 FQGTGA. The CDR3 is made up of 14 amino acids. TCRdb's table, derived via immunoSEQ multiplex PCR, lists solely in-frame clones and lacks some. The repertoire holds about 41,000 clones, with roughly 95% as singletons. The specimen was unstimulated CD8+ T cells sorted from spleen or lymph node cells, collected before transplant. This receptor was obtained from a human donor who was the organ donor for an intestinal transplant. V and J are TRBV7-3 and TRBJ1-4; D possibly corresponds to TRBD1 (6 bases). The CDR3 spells CASSPTGGDEKLFF. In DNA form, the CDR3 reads TGTGCCAGCAGCCCGACAGGAGGAGATGAAAAACTGTTTTTT.